These 17 T cell receptor beta chains share one sample of origin, sequenced in a study of identical twins. TCRdb re-called the 5' RACE reads through MiXCR, storing one row per CDR3 protein. The sample comprises 750,000 to 950,000 distinct CDR3 sequences, 9% to 15% of which are singletons, and about 1.5% rests with the top ten. The same specimen was also included in a second study, on yellow fever vaccine responses in identical twins.

Sequenced: PBMCs. These receptors all stem from a young woman in good health.

This clonotype was detected many times. The rearrangement uses TRBV20-1 and TRBJ1-1, with a possible D match to TRBD1 (5 bases). This CDR3 is 13 amino acids long. Per germline, CDR1 DFQATT and CDR2 SNEGSKA (reference sequence). Trimming stripped 2 bases from V and 5 bases from J, with 12 bases between. The CDR3: CSARPGARTEAFF. CDR3 sequence (DNA): TGCAGTGCTAGACCCGGGGCGCGGACTGAAGCTTTCTTT.

The table lists this clonotype with many counts. The chain recombines TRBV11-1 with TRBJ2-1; 12 bases are a match to TRBD1. V shed 1 base, J shed 5 bases, and the junction held 9 bases outside the gene matches. CDR3 length equals 18 residues. Germline assignment: CDR1 SGHAT and CDR2 FQDESV (reference sequence). The CDR3 region is CASSLGLGTGGLHNEQFF. The DNA of the CDR3 is TGTGCCAGCAGCTTAGGTCTAGGGACAGGGGGCCTCCACAATGAGCAGTTCTTC.

There are a few counts of this clonotype. The chain couples TRBV5-1 to TRBJ2-3, with a tentative D call TRBD2 (6 bases). The V gene lost 0 bases and the J gene lost 2 bases, with 13 bases spanning the gap. CDR3 length: 16 residues. Germline V CDR1 and CDR2: SGHRS, YFSETQ. The CDR3 sequence is CASSLVVTRYTDTQYF. CDR3 DNA: TGCGCCAGCAGCTTGGTGGTGACTAGATACACAGATACGCAGTATTTT. The whole variable domain, remainder taken from reference TRBV5-1 and TRBJ2-3, is KAGVTQTPRYLIKTRGQQVTLSCSPISGHRSVSWYQQTPGQGLQFLFEYFSETQRNKGNFPGRFSGRQFSNSRSEMNVSTLELGDSALYLCASSLVVTRYTDTQYFGPGTRLTVL.

This clonotype was picked up a small number of times. This chain uses TRBV6-1 with TRBJ2-5; 9 bases are a match to TRBD1. Germline CDR1 MNHNS, CDR2 SASEGT. This CDR3 spans 14 amino acids. V was clipped by 6 bases and J by 5 bases; unmatched bases: 7. This chain's CDR3 is CASRSGQGVETQYF. CDR3 nucleotides: TGTGCCAGCAGATCGGGACAGGGTGTCGAGACCCAGTACTTC.

This clonotype was detected a few times. V is TRBV5-1 and J is TRBJ1-4; 9 bases line up with TRBD1. Per germline, CDR1 SGHRS and CDR2 YFSETQ. The CDR3 totals 15 residues. J lost 5 bases, V lost 4 bases, and 6 bases had no gene match. The CDR3 here is CASSQDRGGNEKLFF. The CDR3, as DNA: TGCGCCAGCAGCCAGGACAGGGGTGGAAATGAAAAACTGTTTTTT.

This chain uses TRBV27 with TRBJ2-3; 7 nucleotides line up with TRBD1. The CDR3 covers 16 residues. Germline CDR1 MNHEY, CDR2 SMNVEV (reference sequence). The junction had 10 bases not matched to a gene; V was cut back by 6 bases and J by 1 base. CDR3 nucleotide sequence: TGTGCCAGCAGATATGGACAGGACCCCCGCACAGATACGCAGTATTTT. Encoded protein: CASRYGQDPRTDTQYF.

This clonotype was counted ten times or more. J is TRBJ2-1 and V is TRBV11-2; D ambiguous. Germline assignment: CDR1 SGHAT and CDR2 FQNNGV. V gave up 2 bases and J gave up 5 bases, with 10 bases separating them. The CDR3 consists of 14 residues. In DNA form, the CDR3 reads TGTGCCAGCAGCTTATTGGGCGTAAACAATGAGCAGTTCTTC. Its translation: CASSLLGVNNEQFF.

This sequence joins TRBV20-1 and TRBJ2-3; possible D gene TRBD2, 5 bases. This CDR3 region has 13 residues. V was clipped by 6 bases and J by 1 base, with 11 bases between them. Germline values: CDR1 DFQATT, CDR2 SNEGSKA (reference sequence). CDR3 coding DNA: TGCAGTGCCAGGACTTATCGCACAGATACGCAGTATTTT. It specifies CSARTYRTDTQYF.

The V gene is TRBV29-1, the J gene TRBJ2-1, with no clear D. Looked up from germline, CDR1 is SQVTM and CDR2 is ANQGSEA. Deletions cut 4 bases from V and 6 bases from J, with 7 bases between. This CDR3 is 11 amino acids long. CDR3 region: CSVGLGNEQFF. The CDR3 DNA sequence: TGCAGCGTTGGGCTAGGCAATGAGCAGTTCTTC.

The CDR3 spells CASSANPRLEQYV. The CDR3, as DNA: TGTGCCAGCAGTGCCAATCCAAGACTGGAGCAGTACGTC. The chain carries TRBV6-1 and TRBJ2-7; D is ambiguous. Germline V gene sequence: CDR1 MNHNS, CDR2 SASEGT. The ends were cut back, 4 bases at V and 7 bases at J, with 14 bases in the middle. The CDR3 spans 13 residues.

V gene TRBV7-9 combines with J gene TRBJ1-1; D is uncertain. This CDR3 has 15 residues. V shed 1 base and J shed 1 base, with 10 bases lying between them. Germline CDR1 SEHNR, CDR2 FQNEAQ (reference sequence). CDR3: CASSLGSGGNTEAFF. As DNA, the CDR3 is TGTGCCAGCAGCTTAGGTTCAGGCGGGAACACTGAAGCTTTCTTT.

V usage is TRBV27 and J usage is TRBJ2-1, with D perhaps assigned TRBD1 or TRBD2 (6 bases each). This CDR3 contains 20 residues. Germline lookup yields CDR1 MNHEY and CDR2 SMNVEV (reference sequence). V was shortened by 4 bases and J by 4 bases, with 29 bases between the two germline ends. The CDR3 DNA follows: TGTGCCAGCAGTTCCCGGAGGGGCAGGGGAAGTGGGGGACAATACAATGAGCAGTTCTTC. Encoded protein: CASSSRRGRGSGGQYNEQFF.

In its sample, this clonotype was seen a few times. The chain combines TRBV2 with TRBJ2-7, with 7 positions matching TRBD2. Germline CDR1 is SNHLY and CDR2 is FYNNEI. The CDR3 consists of 15 residues. J gave up 3 bases and V 3 bases, and 8 bases lay outside the gene matches. The CDR3 reads CASSDPLGGNYEQYV. In DNA form, the CDR3 reads TGTGCCAGCAGTGACCCACTCGGGGGGAACTACGAGCAGTACGTC.

This sequence joins TRBV5-1 and TRBJ1-2, with D perhaps TRBD1 (5 bases). The CDR3 runs 13 residues. Trimming pared 5 bases from V and 4 bases from J, leaving 12 bases between. Germline V lookup: CDR1 SGHRS, CDR2 YFSETQ. For the CDR3, the DNA is TGCGCCAGCAGGGCAGGGAGAGGCTATGGCTACACCTTC. This gives the protein CASRAGRGYGYTF.

This sequence joins TRBV12-3 or TRBV12-4 and TRBJ2-2; possibly TRBD1 for D (6 bases). The germline V and J ends were trimmed by 5 bases and 4 bases, with 8 bases remaining between them. The CDR3 extends over 13 amino acids. The CDR3 DNA is TGTGCCAGCAGTAACAGGGTCACCGGGGAGCTGTTTTTT. It specifies CASSNRVTGELFF.

This clonotype was seen a handful of times. This chain uses TRBV6-2 or TRBV6-3 with TRBJ1-6, with D unclear. V was cut by 5 bases and J by 5 bases, with 10 bases left in between. This CDR3 is built from 14 residues. The germline CDR1 and CDR2 sequences are MNHEY and SVGEGT. The CDR3 is CASSLRSDNSPLHF. CDR3 sequence (DNA): TGTGCCAGCAGTCTACGCAGTGATAATTCACCCCTCCACTTT.

The chain combines TRBV12-3 or TRBV12-4 with TRBJ2-7; TRBD1 is a possible D gene (5 bases). The CDR3 contains 17 residues. With 6 bases removed from V and 2 bases from J, the gap between germline ends came to 23 bases. Written as DNA, the CDR3 is TGTGCCAGCAGCCCTATTGCCCCGACAGCCTATCCCTACGAGCAGTACTTC. Residues: CASSPIAPTAYPYEQYF.